The subject of this entry is one TCR beta chain. Its antigen is currently unknown. TCRdb re-called the 5' RACE reads with MiXCR, one entry per CDR3 protein. The table lists 190,000 or so distinct CDR3 sequences, roughly a tenth of them singletons. The length of the CDR3 is 14 residues. The germline V gene has CDR1 SGHRS and CDR2 YFSETQ. V was pared by 2 bases and J by 3 bases, with 10 bases between. This record comes from a study of T-cell memory formation after mild COVID-19. Study findings and constraints: Cross-reactive memory seemingly joined, as some responding clones were found in pre-infection memory.

The TCR comes from a man aged 18-30 years who had mild COVID-19 (a few samples of this study predate the infection). Cell type and time point are not known. Sequencing used PBMCs or a T cell subset sorted from them (not recorded which). The V gene is TRBV5-1, the J gene TRBJ2-3; D remains ambiguous. The CDR3 loop reads CASSLGEWTDTQYF. The DNA of the CDR3 is TGCGCCAGCAGCTTAGGTGAATGGACAGATACGCAGTATTTT.